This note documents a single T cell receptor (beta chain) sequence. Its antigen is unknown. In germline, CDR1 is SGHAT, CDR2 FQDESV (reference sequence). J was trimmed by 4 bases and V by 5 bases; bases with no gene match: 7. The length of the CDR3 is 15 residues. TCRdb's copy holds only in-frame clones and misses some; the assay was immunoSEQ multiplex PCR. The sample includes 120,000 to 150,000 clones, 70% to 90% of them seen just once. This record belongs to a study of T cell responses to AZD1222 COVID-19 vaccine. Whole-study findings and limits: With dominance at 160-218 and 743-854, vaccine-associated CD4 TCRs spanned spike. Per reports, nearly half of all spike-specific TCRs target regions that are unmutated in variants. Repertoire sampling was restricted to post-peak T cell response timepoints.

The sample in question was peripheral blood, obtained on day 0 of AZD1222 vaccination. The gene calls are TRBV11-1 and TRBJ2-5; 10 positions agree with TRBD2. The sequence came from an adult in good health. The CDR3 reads CASSPLIAGGETQYF. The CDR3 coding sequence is TGTGCCAGCAGCCCCCTTATAGCGGGAGGAGAGACCCAGTACTTC.